This TCR beta chain was recorded in a study of cytomegalovirus exposure and HLA in healthy donors. Primers for the PCR totalled 60 Vbeta and 13 Jbeta. Assay used: immunoSEQ multiplex PCR; TCRdb lists only in-frame clones, some missing. The sample includes about 140,000 clones, roughly four fifths of them seen just once. Germline V gene data show CDR1 as MDHEN and CDR2 as SYDVKM. The CDR3 spans 14 residues. V was cut by 4 bases and J by 1 base, with 10 bases left in between. Specimen: PBMCs. The gene calls are TRBV28 and TRBJ1-1; D is perhaps TRBD1 (6 bases). This TCR came from a human donor in good health. Here the CDR3 reads CASSSLDRNTEAFF. The CDR3 coding sequence is TGTGCCAGCAGTTCCCTGGACAGGAACACTGAAGCTTTCTTT.